Listed below are T cell receptor beta chains from one sample, sequenced in a study of blood T cell repertoires in COVID-19. Using immunoSEQ multiplex PCR, the repertoire was profiled, and TCRdb retains in-frame clones only, with some absent. This table has 200,000 to 250,000 clones, 80% to 85% appearing once. Input material: peripheral blood. These receptors all come from a woman aged 55-69 years who had recovered from COVID-19. Both conserved end residues are part of each CDR3. A D gene is named only where the DNA matches it firmly. Clone size is given for some rows only: seen once, a few or many times, or a class if the clone is expanded.

>TRBV12-5|TRBJ1-6|19|few|NA
TGTGCTAGTGGTTTGGATAGCGGGAGGGAGGTCGCCTATAATTCACCCCTCCACTTT
CASGLDSGREVAYNSPLHF
>TRBV5-1|TRBJ1-1|15|few|NA
TGCGCCAGCAGCTTGCTTTCTTCCGGACTGGATGAAGCTTTCTTT
CASSLLSSGLDEAFF
>TRBV18|TRBJ1-1|14|NA|NA
TGTGCCAGCTCACCCCAGTCGGAGGGGACTGAAGCTTTCTTT
CASSPQSEGTEAFF
>TRBV6-2/TRBV6-3|TRBJ1-1|14|NA|NA
TGTGCCAGCAGTTACTTTTTCCAGAACACTGAAGCTTTCTTT
CASSYFFQNTEAFF
>TRBV7-8|TRBJ1-5|16|NA|NA
TGTGCCAGCAGCATCAGTCGACCGGGGGGCAATCAGCCCCAGCATTTT
CASSISRPGGNQPQHF
>TRBV19|TRBJ2-3|12|NA|NA
TGTGCCAGTAGTATTGGACTCGATACGCAGTATTTT
CASSIGLDTQYF
>TRBV14|TRBJ2-1|15|few|TRBD2
TGTGCCAGCAGCCAAGTGGCGGGGGGGCCCCATGAGCAGTTCTTC
CASSQVAGGPHEQFF
>TRBV11-3|TRBJ1-3|16|NA|NA
TGTGCCAGCAGCCCCGGGACTCACCCCGAAGGAAACACCATATATTTT
CASSPGTHPEGNTIYF
>TRBV30|TRBJ1-2|15|NA|NA
TGTGCCTGGATTCGCTTTTTACAGGGTACCTATGGCTACACCTTC
CAWIRFLQGTYGYTF
>TRBV30|TRBJ2-1|13|NA|TRBD2
TGTGCCCTGGGGACTAGCGTATACAATGAGCAGTTCTTC
CALGTSVYNEQFF
>TRBV10-3|TRBJ1-1|14|once|NA
TGTGCCACTGCTCGGACAACCATGAACACTGAAGCTTTCTTT
CATARTTMNTEAFF
>TRBV7-9|TRBJ2-3|16|NA|TRBD2
TGTGCCAGCAGCTTAGCCCTAGCGGGGGACACAGATACGCAGTATTTT
CASSLALAGDTDTQYF
>TRBV5-1|TRBJ2-7|16|NA|TRBD2
TGCGCCAGCAGCTTGGGTGGCGGGGGGTCAGCCTACGAGCAGTACTTC
CASSLGGGGSAYEQYF
>TRBV5-6|TRBJ1-1|12|few|NA
TGTGCCAGCAGCTTGTTCCGGACTGAAGCTTTCTTT
CASSLFRTEAFF
>TRBV7-2|TRBJ1-3|15|NA|TRBD1
TGTGCCAGCCGTACAAACAGGGGGTCTGGAAACACCATATATTTT
CASRTNRGSGNTIYF
>TRBV15|TRBJ2-1|14|NA|NA
TGTGCCACCAGCAGAGATCCTGGCGAGGGTGAGCAGTTCTTC
CATSRDPGEGEQFF
>TRBV19|TRBJ2-7|17|NA|TRBD2
TGTGCCAGTAGTATTAAATTGCGGGGGGCTTCTCAGGCCGAGCAGTACTTC
CASSIKLRGASQAEQYF
>TRBV5-5|TRBJ2-5|15|NA|TRBD2
TGTGCCAGCAGCCGGTCGGCGGGGGGGCCAGTGACCCAGTACTTC
CASSRSAGGPVTQYF
>TRBV7-3|TRBJ2-7|13|NA|NA
TGTGCCAGCAGCTGGCAGGGGGGCTACGAGCAGTACTTC
CASSWQGGYEQYF
>TRBV2|TRBJ2-3|14|few|NA
TGTGCCAGCAGTGAACAGGGCTATGGGGATACGCAGTATTTT
CASSEQGYGDTQYF
>TRBV11-2|TRBJ1-1|13|once|NA
TGTGCCAGCAGCCAAAATTCAGGCACTGAAGCTTTCTTT
CASSQNSGTEAFF
>TRBV3-1/TRBV3-2|TRBJ2-7|14|NA|NA
TGTGCCAGCAGCCCGCGGGACAGCCGCTACGAGCAGTACTTC
CASSPRDSRYEQYF
>TRBV13|TRBJ1-1|11|NA|NA
TGTGCCAGCAGCCCCTCCTCTGAAGCTTTCTTT
CASSPSSEAFF
>TRBV30|TRBJ2-3|14|NA|NA
TGTGCCTGGAGCGGAGGGGTAGGCTCAGATACGCAGTATTTT
CAWSGGVGSDTQYF
>TRBV7-3|TRBJ2-3|13|many|NA
TGTGCCAGCAGCCTGCTGCGGGCAGATACGCAGTATTTT
CASSLLRADTQYF
>TRBV3-1/TRBV3-2|TRBJ2-5|16|NA|TRBD2
TGTGCCAGCAGCCAAGGGGCGGCGGGGGGCCAGGGGACCCAGTACTTC
CASSQGAAGGQGTQYF
>TRBV6-4|TRBJ1-2|16|NA|NA
TGTGCCAGCAGTGACTCCGCGCGGGGGGCAGAAGGAGGCTACACCTTC
CASSDSARGAEGGYTF
>TRBV15|TRBJ2-1|12|NA|NA
TGTGCCACCAGCTCACAGGGTAATGAGCAGTTCTTC
CATSSQGNEQFF
>TRBV11-2|TRBJ2-5|12|NA|NA
TGTGCCAGCAGCGACAGGCTAGAGACCCAGTACTTC
CASSDRLETQYF
>TRBV30|TRBJ1-4|15|NA|NA
TGTGCCTGGAGTGTTGGGGCAGGTCTGAATGAAAAACTGTTTTTT
CAWSVGAGLNEKLFF
>TRBV9|TRBJ1-2|14|NA|NA
TGTGCCAGCAGCCTCCCGGACAGAACAGGGGGCTACACCTTC
CASSLPDRTGGYTF
>TRBV11-2|TRBJ2-3|19|NA|TRBD2
TGTGCCAGCAGCTTAGTTACTAGCGGGGGGGCCGGATTGCCAGATACGCAGTATTTT
CASSLVTSGGAGLPDTQYF